This T cell receptor beta chain was observed in a study of tumor and adjacent non-tumor tissue in lung cancer. The CDR3 extends over 14 amino acids. Between the trimmed V and J ends, which lost 6 bases and 4 bases, there was a span of 15 bases. From germline, CDR1 is DFQATT and CDR2 SNEGSKA (reference sequence). Three rounds of nested PCR, following a modified ARM-PCR protocol, produced the TCRbeta library. TCRdb redid the calling of the multiplex PCR reads with MiXCR, one entry per CDR3 protein. The table has approximately 110,000 distinct CDR3 sequences, around 57% seen once. This clonotype was observed at least ten times. This sample's RNA came from whole unsorted tissue. Distant lung tissue was collected more than 3 cm away from the tumor edge.

The chain joins TRBV20-1 to TRBJ2-2, with D maybe TRBD1 (6 bases). The sequenced sample consisted of distant non-tumor lung tissue. The TCR originated in a man in his fifties or sixties with non-small cell lung cancer. CDR3 sequence (DNA): TGCAGTGCGGAACAGGGTGTAGGCACCGGGGAGCTGTTTTTT. Translating gives CSAEQGVGTGELFF.